This note documents a single T cell receptor beta chain sequence. Its binding antigen is unknown. Qualities for individual bases were not recorded, and no much larger clone is one base off. The immunoSEQ Assay, a bias-controlled multiplex PCR, was used to amplify TCRbeta CDR3 regions from genomic DNA. On the authors' methods: Nucleated cell counts per sample were estimated from amplification of reference gene primers within the assay. Sequence reads were collapsed and filtered to measure the absolute abundance of every unique TCRbeta CDR3 rearrangement. For each sample, productive Simpson clonality was calculated by taking the square root of Simpson's diversity index across productive rearrangements. Sourced from immuneACCESS, this table was stored by TCRdb with only in-frame sequences that have V and J called. A share of the clones is absent; for the studies checked, an unresolved V gene accounts for under half, and the remainder has no known explanation. V and J calls and clone size are those listed in that table; D and trimming were worked out from the DNA. The sample records around 150,000 clones, over 75% of which are singletons. The top ten clonotypes cover roughly 9.6% of the sample.

From its cysteine to its phenylalanine, the CDR3 spans 14 amino acids. CDR3 DNA is the only sequence kept; it has 42 bases, read in frame from the first base. Per the germline V gene (reference sequence), SGHKS is the CDR1 and YYEKEE is the CDR2. The trim is 0 bases for V and 5 bases for J, with a gap of 11 bases between the germline ends. The sample is drawn from a study of blood T cell repertoires in COVID-19 (dated by TCRdb to between 2020 and 2021). At the level of the whole study: Collaborator samples came from the United States, Italy and Spain and covered acute and convalescent phases of COVID-19. The prospective study material was composed of cDNA or gDNA derived from T cells, B-cell-depleted T cells, or PBMCs. Deeply sampled blood TCRbeta repertoires from subjects exposed to, actively infected with, or recovered from COVID-19 were included in the dataset. The repertoires were made available in a free public database intended to serve as a resource for research on the immune response to SARS-CoV-2. Samples came from the ongoing ImmuneRACE study (first 160 participants) plus 1,254 subjects from 6 global collaborators. The sample metadata nearly always contained a de-identified subject ID, COVID-19 status, age in years and sex. Where available, HLA class I and class II types were obtained from metadata supplied by the sample provider rather than from assay-based typing.

Study-level results and caveats: The amount of clinical and demographic metadata varied by source and participant and was provided uncurated.

Enrolling through a virtual design, the prospective study's participants ranged in age from roughly 18 to 95 years and lived across roughly 23 United States geographic areas. To assign participants to cohorts, the prospective study relied on clinical history that participants themselves reported in a screening survey and a study questionnaire. Recovered participants in ImmuneRACE Cohort 3 were defined as having two consecutive negative NP/OP PCR tests, clearance from a healthcare professional, or resolution of symptoms. In the prospective study, whole blood, serum and a nasopharyngeal or oropharyngeal swab were collected from each participant by mobile phlebotomists. Participants in the prospective study had the option to provide additional blood draws and questionnaires over a roughly 2-month period. Before DNA extraction, blood samples from the prospective study were shipped at room temperature or frozen.

The sequence derives from a man aged 50-60 years who had recovered from COVID-19. The rearrangement combines TRBV5-5 with TRBJ2-5; TRBD1 might be the D gene, on 5 matching bases. The sample was PBMCs or T cells enriched from blood (not recorded which). The bases are TGTGCCAGCAGCTTGGGACAGCACGGGGAGACCCAGTACTTC. Its protein reads: CASSLGQHGETQYF.